The 17 T cell receptor beta chains presented below share a single source sample, sequenced in a study of regulatory T cells in long-lasting Graves disease. The authors built TCR beta libraries using iRepertoire HTBI primers and Arm-PCR of CDR3 regions. MiXCR was run by TCRdb on the multiplex PCR reads, yielding one entry per CDR3 protein. This table holds roughly 560,000 distinct CDR3 sequences, around 12% found once. Time point noted: newly diagnosed GD, antithyroid drugs for less than 3 months. With RNA extracted from PBMCs as input, the TCR library was made. These data were also filed under a second study, of T cells in Graves' hyperthyroidism and ophthalmopathy.

The source was peripheral blood mononuclear cells (PBMCs), collected at new diagnosis, from a patient treated with antithyroid drugs. The receptor source for this set is a young woman with Graves disease.

There are a few counts of this clonotype. The rearrangement uses TRBV7-8 and TRBJ2-7; 10 nucleotides line up with TRBD1. Losses at the gene ends were 5 bases for V and 6 bases for J; bases not matched to a gene: 10. Germline CDR1 reads SGHVS; CDR2 reads FQNEAQ. The CDR3 has 15 residues. The CDR3 region has the DNA TGTGCCAGCAGCCCAGTGACAGGGGGCATTGGCGAGCAGTACTTC. Translated: CASSPVTGGIGEQYF. The full variable domain, with the rest looked up from reference TRBV7-8 and TRBJ2-7, is GAGVSQSPRYKVAKRGQDVALRCDPISGHVSLFWYQQALGQGPEFLTYFQNEAQLDKSGLPSDRFFAERPEGSVSTLKIQRTQQEDSAVYLCASSPVTGGIGEQYFGPGTRLTVT.

This clonotype was recorded at least ten times. V and J are TRBV7-2 and TRBJ1-4; D is unresolved. V lost 1 base to trimming and J lost 4 bases, with 10 bases between them. CDR1 is SGHTA and CDR2 is FQGNSA in the germline V gene. This CDR3 contains 15 residues. The DNA for the CDR3 is TGTGCCAGCAGCTTAGGTCGATGGAGTAATGAAAAACTGTTTTTT. This encodes CASSLGRWSNEKLFF.

This clonotype was found many times. The V gene is TRBV7-8, the J gene TRBJ1-5; TRBD1 might be the D (6 bases). The germline CDR1 and CDR2 sequences are SGHVS and FQNEAQ. The CDR3 is 20 amino acids. V dropped 0 bases and J dropped 7 bases, with 28 bases sitting between them. The DNA of the CDR3 is TGTGCCAGCAGCTTAGCTCTCTATATGCGGGAGAGGGGGGATCCCCAGCCCCAGCATTTT. Its protein is CASSLALYMRERGDPQPQHF.

This clonotype was recorded at least ten times. J is TRBJ1-1 and V is TRBV19, with 8 bases lining up with TRBD1. The germline gives CDR1 LNHDA, CDR2 SQIVND (reference sequence). The CDR3 has 15 amino acids. After removal of 5 bases from V and 2 bases from J, the junction contained 7 bases not matched to a gene. The CDR3 sequence is CASSSETGANTEAFF. The DNA for the CDR3 is TGTGCCAGTAGTTCTGAGACAGGGGCCAACACTGAAGCTTTCTTT.

This clonotype has a handful of counts. Its ends do not fully match the called genes, so a read error is possible. The rearrangement links TRBV5-1 to TRBJ2-1, with D perhaps matching TRBD2 (5 bases). Per the germline V gene, CDR1 is SGHRS and CDR2 is YFSETQ. The CDR3 totals 13 residues. The CDR3 loop is CVSSLSGYNEQFF. The DNA for the CDR3 is TGCGTCAGCAGCTTGTCGGGGTACAATGAGCAGTTCTTC.

This clonotype occurred many times. The chain employs TRBV11-2 and TRBJ2-7; TRBD2 matches at 7 bases. The germline V gene encodes CDR1 SGHAT and CDR2 FQNNGV. With V trimmed by 1 base and J by 3 bases, 6 bases remained unmatched. CDR3 length: 15 residues. The CDR3, as DNA: TGTGCCAGCAGCTTAGCGGGTAGCGGGTTCTACGAGCAGTACTTC. The encoded protein is CASSLAGSGFYEQYF.

This clonotype was seen at least ten times. The J gene is TRBJ2-7, the V gene TRBV20-1, with no clear D. In germline, CDR1 is DFQATT, CDR2 SNEGSKA (reference sequence). This CDR3 is 11 amino acids long. The V and J ends lost 1 base and 6 bases respectively, with 7 bases between them. CDR3 protein: CSARGLGEQYF. DNA of the CDR3: TGCAGTGCTAGAGGATTAGGCGAGCAGTACTTC.

The chain uses TRBV2 and TRBJ2-1, with 10 bases aligning to TRBD2. The DNA end is more similar to TRBJ2-7, so the J call may be wrong. Germline CDR1 SNHLY, CDR2 FYNNEI. CDR3 length: 14 residues. Here the CDR3 reads CASRRSSGSLGQYF. The CDR3 DNA sequence: TGTGCCAGCAGGAGGTCTAGCGGGAGTCTTGGGCAGTACTTC.

This clonotype was counted a few times. This rearrangement joins TRBV30 to TRBJ1-2; 7 nucleotides align to TRBD1. Looked up from germline, CDR1 is GTSNPN and CDR2 is SVGIG (reference sequence). V was pared by 3 bases and J by 3 bases, with 19 bases of the junction left unmatched. The CDR3 spans 18 residues. CDR3 sequence reads: CAWREVPGQRLLYYGYTF. In nucleotides, the CDR3 is TGTGCCTGGAGAGAGGTACCGGGACAGAGACTTCTTTACTATGGCTACACCTTC.

The chain is built from TRBV24-1 and TRBJ2-1, with D perhaps given as TRBD1 or TRBD2 (5 bases each). The CDR3 length is 14 residues. Deletions cut 7 bases from V and 9 bases from J, with 18 bases between. Germline CDR1 reads KGHDR; CDR2 reads SFDVKD. CDR3 loop: CATSPPGRGSEQFF. The DNA for the CDR3 is TGTGCCACCAGCCCCCCTGGCCGGGGCAGTGAGCAGTTCTTC.

This clonotype appeared many times. This rearrangement joins TRBV6-2 or TRBV6-3 to TRBJ2-1; D is possibly TRBD2 (6 bases). The V and J ends lost 2 bases and 4 bases respectively, with 9 bases between them. The germline gives CDR1 MNHEY, CDR2 SVGEGT. This CDR3 comprises 14 residues. The CDR3 is CASSYRGYYNEQFF. The CDR3 nucleotides are TGTGCCAGCAGTTACCGGGGGTATTACAATGAGCAGTTCTTC.

This clonotype has a count of ten or more. The V call is TRBV15, the J call TRBJ1-2, with a possible D match to TRBD1 (5 bases). CDR3 length: 14 residues. With 2 bases removed from V and 4 bases from J, the gap between germline ends came to 11 bases. Germline V lookup: CDR1 LNHNV, CDR2 YYDKDF (reference sequence). The CDR3 spells CATSRTDRIYGYTF. In DNA form, the CDR3 reads TGTGCCACCAGCAGAACAGACAGAATCTATGGCTACACCTTC.

This clonotype was counted many times. The rearrangement uses TRBV6-5 and TRBJ1-6, with 8 bases matching TRBD1. The CDR3 has 15 amino acids. The V gene end was trimmed by 2 bases and the J gene end by 9 bases; junction bases not matched to a gene: 6. Germline lookup yields CDR1 MNHEY and CDR2 SVGAGI. The CDR3 bases are TGTGCCAGCAGTTACGGAGATACAGGGGGTTCACCCCTCCACTTT. It specifies CASSYGDTGGSPLHF.

This chain links TRBV10-1 with TRBJ2-5, with 7 bases matching TRBD2. Germline CDR1 and CDR2: WNHNN and SYGVQD (reference sequence). CDR3 length: 15 amino acids. V dropped 2 bases and J dropped 1; count of bases not matched to a gene: 4. CDR3 nucleotides: TGCGCCAGCAGTGAGGGGTCTAGCGGCCAAGAGACCCAGTACTTC. Translated, it gives CASSEGSSGQETQYF.

This clonotype occurred many times. This chain connects TRBV7-9 to TRBJ2-5; tentatively, D is TRBD2 (5 bases). The V gene lost 5 bases and the J gene lost 7 bases, with 17 bases spanning the gap. This CDR3 contains 14 residues. Germline CDR1 is SEHNR and CDR2 is FQNEAQ (reference sequence). CDR3 coding DNA: TGTGCCAGCAGCCCACCCGAGGGAAAGGGGACCCAGTACTTC. It yields the protein CASSPPEGKGTQYF.

In the case of this clonotype: The junction does not match germline at one end; this may be a read error. V is TRBV18 and J is TRBJ1-2; 8 positions match TRBD1. The CDR3 contains 15 residues. CDR1 KGHSH and CDR2 LQKENI come from the germline V gene. This chain's CDR3 is CASPPQGQAVYGYTF. CDR3 DNA: TGTGCCAGCCCACCACAGGGACAGGCGGTCTATGGCTACACCTTC.

This clonotype came up many times. The chain employs TRBV11-2 and TRBJ2-2, with 13 bases matching TRBD2. Looked up from germline, CDR1 is SGHAT and CDR2 is FQNNGV. This CDR3 is built from 19 residues. Losses at the gene ends were 3 bases for V and 0 bases for J; bases not matched to a gene: 7. The CDR3 loop reads CASSFFTSGRASNTGELFF. For the CDR3, the DNA is TGTGCCAGCAGCTTCTTTACTAGCGGGAGGGCCTCGAACACCGGGGAGCTGTTTTTT.